The present TCR beta chain was sequenced within a study of cytomegalovirus exposure and HLA in healthy donors. Whole-study findings and limits: TCR beta chain V- and J-gene trimming was linked, in a later analysis, to a missense variant in DCLRE1C. Accurate HLA-A and HLA-B prediction from TCR beta sequences was reported for most subjects. Rarity marked most TCR sequences, yet some public TCRs occurred in many donors.

This PCR relied on a set of 60 Vbeta primers and 13 Jbeta primers. Libraries were prepared by immunoSEQ multiplex PCR; TCRdb keeps only in-frame clonotypes and omits some of them. The profile covers 100,000 to 120,000 clones, with about three quarters appearing a single time and roughly 2.9% taken by the ten largest. Germline CDR1 and CDR2: MNHNS and SASEGT. There are 15 residues in the CDR3. V shed 6 bases, J shed 2 bases, and the junction held 7 bases outside the gene matches. This clone was observed a few times. Antigen unknown. The source of this sequence is a woman in her fifties or sixties in good health and CMV-seropositive. The rearrangement joins TRBV6-1 to TRBJ2-1; 7 bases are shared with TRBD2. Sequencing was done on a sample of PBMCs. CDR3 coding DNA: TGTGCCAGCAGACTATCTAGCGGAACCTACAATGAGCAGTTCTTC. This gives the protein CASRLSSGTYNEQFF.